The 6 T cell receptor beta chains given below trace back to one sample, sequenced in a study of Ad26.COV2.S vaccination and SARS-CoV-2 variants. As for treatment: roughly 19 received Ad26.COV2.S at low or high dose, single or two shots; roughly five received placebo; per-sample allocation not given. At day 63 after the first vaccine or placebo injection, samples were drawn. This table comes from immunoSEQ multiplex PCR, and its TCRdb copy is limited to in-frame clones, with some not included. The table lists roughly 350,000 clones, 75% to 90% of them singletons. The specimen comprised peripheral blood, sampled in a trial of Ad26.COV2.S vaccine versus placebo. The receptors were gathered from a person between 18 and 60 years old who received the Ad26.COV2.S COVID-19 vaccine or a placebo.

V gene TRBV18 combines with J gene TRBJ2-2; D gene unclear. V shed 2 bases and J shed 5 bases, with 6 bases lying between them. CDR1 and CDR2 from the germline V gene are KGHSH and LQKENI. The CDR3 spans 13 residues. The CDR3 DNA is TGTGCCAGCTCACCAACGTTAACCGGGGAGCTGTTTTTT. Translated: CASSPTLTGELFF.

This chain connects TRBV5-1 to TRBJ1-2; 9 nucleotides agree with TRBD1. Losses at the gene ends were 4 bases for V and 6 bases for J; bases not matched to a gene: 13. In germline, CDR1 is SGHRS, CDR2 YFSETQ. This CDR3 contains 16 residues. This CDR3 reads CASSPGGEQGADGYTF. The CDR3 bases are TGCGCCAGCAGCCCCGGAGGGGAACAGGGGGCTGATGGCTACACCTTC.

The J gene is TRBJ2-7, the V gene TRBV19, with D tentatively TRBD1 or TRBD2 (5 bases each). The CDR3 is 14 amino acids. With 6 bases removed from V and 1 base from J, the gap between germline ends came to 13 bases. Germline lookup yields CDR1 LNHDA and CDR2 SQIVND (reference sequence). The CDR3 spells CASSSTGTSYEQYF. The CDR3 bases are TGTGCCAGTAGCTCAACCGGGACGTCCTACGAGCAGTACTTC.

The genes are TRBV11-3 and TRBJ2-1, with 7 bases aligning to TRBD1. V lost 2 bases and J lost 5; bases outside the gene matches: 9. This CDR3 is built from 16 residues. Germline-derived CDR1 and CDR2 are SGHNT and YENEEA. The CDR3 region has the DNA TGTGCCAGCAGCTTATTCCGGGACAGCCCGAACAATGAGCAGTTCTTC. Its protein is CASSLFRDSPNNEQFF.

The chain combines TRBV7-9 with TRBJ2-3; 7 bases map to TRBD1. Germline CDR1 is SEHNR and CDR2 is FQNEAQ (reference sequence). The CDR3 sequence is 17 residues long. J was trimmed by 1 base and V by 7 bases; bases with no gene match: 14. CDR3 nucleotides: TGTGCCAGCACTGAAGACGAGGGGGCACCACGCACAGATACGCAGTATTTT. Encoded protein: CASTEDEGAPRTDTQYF.

This chain joins TRBV14 and TRBJ2-7; D unresolved. The CDR3 extends over 15 amino acids. V was cut by 0 bases and J by 0 bases, with 9 bases left in between. The germline V gene has CDR1 SGHDN and CDR2 FVKESK. CDR3 DNA sequence: TGTGCCAGCAGCCAAGAGCCGGTCCCCTCCTACGAGCAGTACTTC. Amino acid sequence: CASSQEPVPSYEQYF.